This entry is about one TCR beta chain. The entry originates in a study of T cells after somatic rescue of genetic block. Assay used: immunoSEQ multiplex PCR; TCRdb lists only in-frame clones, some missing. The data show approximately 14,000 clones, roughly 72% seen once. The length of the CDR3 is 11 residues. Germline V gives CDR1 SGHAT, CDR2 FQNNGV. V lost 5 bases, J lost 4 bases, and 5 bases lay in between. The chain is built from TRBV11-2 and TRBJ1-2, with no clear D. The sequence was collected from a boy aged 5 to 17. The sequenced material came from peripheral blood mononuclear cells (PBMCs). CDR3 sequence reads: CASSRRYGYTF. The CDR3 DNA follows: TGTGCCAGCAGCCGACGCTATGGCTACACCTTC.